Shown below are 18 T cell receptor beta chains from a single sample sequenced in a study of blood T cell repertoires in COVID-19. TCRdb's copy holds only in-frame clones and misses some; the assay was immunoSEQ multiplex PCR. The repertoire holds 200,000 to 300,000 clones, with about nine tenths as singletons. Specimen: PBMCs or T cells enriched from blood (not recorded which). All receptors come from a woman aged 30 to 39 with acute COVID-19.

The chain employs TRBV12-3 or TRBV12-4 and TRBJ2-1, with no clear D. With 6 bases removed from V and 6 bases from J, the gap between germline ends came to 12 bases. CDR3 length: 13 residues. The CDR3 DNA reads TGTGCCAGCAGCTCACCGAGACTCAATGAGCAGTTCTTC. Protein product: CASSSPRLNEQFF.

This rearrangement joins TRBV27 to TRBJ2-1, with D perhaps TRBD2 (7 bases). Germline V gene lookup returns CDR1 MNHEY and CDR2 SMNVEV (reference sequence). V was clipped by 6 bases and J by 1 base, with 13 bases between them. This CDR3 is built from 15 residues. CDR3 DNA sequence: TGTGCCAGCAGGGTGAGGGGGGGATCCTACAATGAGCAGTTCTTC. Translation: CASRVRGGSYNEQFF.

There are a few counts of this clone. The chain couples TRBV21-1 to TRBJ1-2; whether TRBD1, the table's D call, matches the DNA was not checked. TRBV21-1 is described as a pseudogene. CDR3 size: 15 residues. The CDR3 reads CASSKDGRGFDGYTF. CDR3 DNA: TGTGCCAGCAGCAAAGATGGCAGGGGGTTTGATGGCTACACCTTC.

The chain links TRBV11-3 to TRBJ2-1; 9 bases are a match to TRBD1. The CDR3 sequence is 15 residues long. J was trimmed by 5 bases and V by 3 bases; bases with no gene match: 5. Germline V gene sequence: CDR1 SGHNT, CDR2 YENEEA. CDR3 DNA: TGTGCCAGCAGCTTCGACAGGGGGATTCACAATGAGCAGTTCTTC. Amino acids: CASSFDRGIHNEQFF.

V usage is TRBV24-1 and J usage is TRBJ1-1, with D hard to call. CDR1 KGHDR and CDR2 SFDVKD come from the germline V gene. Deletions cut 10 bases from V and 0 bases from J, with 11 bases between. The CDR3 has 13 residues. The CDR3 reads CATRRGLNTEAFF. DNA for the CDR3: TGTGCCACGAGACGCGGATTGAACACTGAAGCTTTCTTT.

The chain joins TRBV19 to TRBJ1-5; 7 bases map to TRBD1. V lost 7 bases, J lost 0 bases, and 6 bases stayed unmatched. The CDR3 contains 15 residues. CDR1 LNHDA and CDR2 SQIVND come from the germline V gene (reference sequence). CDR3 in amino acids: CASKQGVYSNQPQHF. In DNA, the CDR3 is TGTGCCAGTAAGCAGGGGGTATATAGCAATCAGCCCCAGCATTTT.

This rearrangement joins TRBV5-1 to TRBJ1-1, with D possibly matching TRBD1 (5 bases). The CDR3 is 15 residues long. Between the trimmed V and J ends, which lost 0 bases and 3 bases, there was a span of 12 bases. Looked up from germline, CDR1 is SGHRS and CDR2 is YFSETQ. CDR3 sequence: CASSLAGGRHTEAFF. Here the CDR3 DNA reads TGCGCCAGCAGCTTGGCTGGGGGGAGGCACACTGAAGCTTTCTTT.

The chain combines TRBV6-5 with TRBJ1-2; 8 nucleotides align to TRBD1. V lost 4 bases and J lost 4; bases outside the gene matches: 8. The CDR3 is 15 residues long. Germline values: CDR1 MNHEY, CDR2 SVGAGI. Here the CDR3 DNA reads TGTGCCAGCAGTTTCAACCCGGACAGGGCCTATGGCTACACCTTC. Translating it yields CASSFNPDRAYGYTF.

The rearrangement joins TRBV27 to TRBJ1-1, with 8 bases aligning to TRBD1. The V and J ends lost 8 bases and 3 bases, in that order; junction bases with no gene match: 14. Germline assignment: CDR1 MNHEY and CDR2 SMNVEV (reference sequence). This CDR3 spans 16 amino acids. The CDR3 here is CASHPYLGQADTEAFF. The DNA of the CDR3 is TGTGCCAGCCATCCATACTTGGGACAGGCGGACACTGAAGCTTTCTTT.

Here the CDR3 reads CAIRRQDLYEQYF. Written as DNA, the CDR3 is TGTGCGATCCGTCGTCAGGATCTCTACGAGCAGTACTTC. The chain is built from TRBV6-5 and TRBJ2-7; no firm D call. Germline V gene lookup returns CDR1 MNHEY and CDR2 SVGAGI. The CDR3 covers 13 residues.

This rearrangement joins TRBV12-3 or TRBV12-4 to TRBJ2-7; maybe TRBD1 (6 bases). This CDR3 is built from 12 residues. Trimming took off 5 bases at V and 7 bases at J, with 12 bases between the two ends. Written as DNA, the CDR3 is TGTGCCAGCAGTCGGGACATGTGGGAGCAGTACTTC. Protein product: CASSRDMWEQYF.

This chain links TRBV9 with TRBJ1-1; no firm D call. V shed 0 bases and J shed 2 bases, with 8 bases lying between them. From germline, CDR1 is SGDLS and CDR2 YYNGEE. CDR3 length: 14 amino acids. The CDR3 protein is CASSVGLLNTEAFF. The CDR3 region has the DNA TGTGCCAGCAGCGTAGGTCTCCTCAACACTGAAGCTTTCTTT.

The CDR3 DNA is TGTGCCAGCAGTGAAGAGGCAGATGCTAGCTACGAGCAGTACTTC. Amino acid sequence: CASSEEADASYEQYF. The V call is TRBV6-1, the J call TRBJ2-7; D not resolved. CDR1 is MNHNS, CDR2 SASEGT, per germline. This CDR3 region has 15 residues. V dropped 1 base and J dropped 3 bases, with 13 bases sitting between them.

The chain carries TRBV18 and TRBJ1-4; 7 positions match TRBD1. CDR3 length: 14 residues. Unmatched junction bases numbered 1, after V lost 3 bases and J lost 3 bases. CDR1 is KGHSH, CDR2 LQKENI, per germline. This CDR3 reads CASSPGQPNEKLFF. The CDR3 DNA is TGTGCCAGCTCACCGGGACAGCCTAATGAAAAACTGTTTTTT. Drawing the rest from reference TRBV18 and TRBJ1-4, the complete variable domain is NAGVMQNPRHLVRRRGQEARLRCSPMKGHSHVYWYRQLPEEGLKFMVYLQKENIIDESGMPKERFSAEFPKEGPSILRIQQVVRGDSAAYFCASSPGQPNEKLFFGSGTQLSVL.

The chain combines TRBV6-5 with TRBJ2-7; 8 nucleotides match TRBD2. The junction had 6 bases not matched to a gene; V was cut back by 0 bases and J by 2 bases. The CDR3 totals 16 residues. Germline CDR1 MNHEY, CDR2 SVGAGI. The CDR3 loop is CASSYSGPGLAYEQYF. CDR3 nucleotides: TGTGCCAGCAGTTACTCTGGACCGGGACTAGCCTACGAGCAGTACTTC.

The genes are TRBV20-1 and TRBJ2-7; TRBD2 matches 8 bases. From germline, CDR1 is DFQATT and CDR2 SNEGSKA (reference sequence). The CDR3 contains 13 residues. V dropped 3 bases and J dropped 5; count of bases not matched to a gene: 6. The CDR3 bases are TGCAGTGCTAGTCCTAGCGGGCCCCACGAGCAGTACTTC. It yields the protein CSASPSGPHEQYF.

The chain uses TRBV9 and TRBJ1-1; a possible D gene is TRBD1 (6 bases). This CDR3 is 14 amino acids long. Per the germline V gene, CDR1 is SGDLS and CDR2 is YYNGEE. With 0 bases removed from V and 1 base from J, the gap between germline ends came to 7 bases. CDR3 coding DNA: TGTGCCAGCAGCGTAGAGGGGGAGAACACTGAAGCTTTCTTT. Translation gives CASSVEGENTEAFF.

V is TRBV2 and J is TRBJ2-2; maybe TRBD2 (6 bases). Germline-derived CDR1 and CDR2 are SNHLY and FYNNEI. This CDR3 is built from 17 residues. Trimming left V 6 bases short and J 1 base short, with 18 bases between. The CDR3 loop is CASRGGAEKRNTGELFF. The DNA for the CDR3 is TGTGCCAGCAGGGGGGGTGCCGAAAAAAGGAACACCGGGGAGCTGTTTTTT.